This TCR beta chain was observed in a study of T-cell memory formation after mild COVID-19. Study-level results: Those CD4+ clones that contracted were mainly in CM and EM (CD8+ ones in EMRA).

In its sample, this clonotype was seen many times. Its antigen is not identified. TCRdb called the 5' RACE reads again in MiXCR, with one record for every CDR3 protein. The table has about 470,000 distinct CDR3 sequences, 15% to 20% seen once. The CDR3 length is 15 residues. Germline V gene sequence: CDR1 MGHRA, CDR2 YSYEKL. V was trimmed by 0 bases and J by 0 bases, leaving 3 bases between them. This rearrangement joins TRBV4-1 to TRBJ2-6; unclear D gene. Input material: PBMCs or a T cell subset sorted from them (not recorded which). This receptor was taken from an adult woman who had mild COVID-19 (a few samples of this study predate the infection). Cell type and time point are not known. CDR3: CASSQEASGANVLTF. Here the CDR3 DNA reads TGCGCCAGCAGCCAAGAAGCCTCTGGGGCCAACGTCCTGACTTTC.